This T cell receptor (beta chain) was found in a study of T-cell reconstitution after alpha-beta-depleted transplantation in children. The authors prepared the TCRbeta library with unique molecular identifiers. Using its own MiXCR run on the PCR reads, TCRdb lists one record per CDR3 protein. Here the sample spans hundreds of thousands of distinct CDR3 sequences, roughly 8.2% being singletons. This clonotype was counted at least ten times. The antigen is not known. Study-wide points: Several hundred graft clones that had expanded were reportedly the source of alpha-beta T cells about two months after transplant. Newly produced T cells mostly accounted for T-cell counts and diversity one year post-transplant. Surviving recipient T cells and intrathymic progenitors accounted for some patients' high TCRbeta diversity at day 60.

Sequenced here: PBMCs, mostly from graft donor cells, sampled 180 days after TCRalphabeta/CD19-depleted stem cell transplant. This clonotype was sampled from a male patient between 5 and 17 years old who had a stem cell transplant for acute lymphoblastic leukemia, so the T cells may come from the graft donor.

CDR3 protein: CASSLPGLVTDTQYF. DNA of the CDR3: TGTGCCAGCAGCCTCCCGGGACTAGTCACAGATACGCAGTATTTT. J is TRBJ2-3 and V is TRBV12-3 or TRBV12-4, with 8 bases identical to TRBD2. V lost 6 bases and J lost 2; bases outside the gene matches: 7. This CDR3 has 15 residues.